The 10 T cell receptor beta chains listed next were all sequenced from one sample in a study of CD8+ T cells in alopecia areata. As for treatment: oral pan-JAK inhibitor, 5-10 mg twice daily. The sequencing template was cDNA reverse transcribed from extracted RNA. The method was immunoSEQ multiplex PCR; TCRdb's version includes in-frame clones alone and lacks a portion of them. The table includes some 110,000 clones, 58% detected once. The sample was CD8+ T cells sorted from blood, taken at week 4, from a patient treated with tofacitinib. The receptors shown here come from a human donor with alopecia areata.

This clone was observed a handful of times. The chain carries TRBV29-1 and TRBJ2-3; TRBD1 is a possible D gene (5 bases). Germline values: CDR1 SQVTM, CDR2 ANQGSEA. The CDR3 extends over 13 amino acids. Deletions cut 8 bases from V and 4 bases from J, with 16 bases between. CDR3 bases: TGCAGCTCAAAAAGGCAGGGCTCAGATACGCAGTATTTT. Its protein product is CSSKRQGSDTQYF.

This clone has only a few counts. V and J are TRBV29-1 and TRBJ2-7; possibly TRBD2 for D (5 bases). V was trimmed by 2 bases and J by 0 bases, leaving 14 bases between them. The CDR3 consists of 15 residues. Germline CDR1 is SQVTM and CDR2 is ANQGSEA. The CDR3 here is CSVERAESSSYEQYF. The DNA for the CDR3 is TGCAGCGTTGAAAGAGCGGAGTCGAGCTCCTACGAGCAGTACTTC.

This clone was detected only a few times. The J gene is TRBJ2-7, the V gene TRBV19; 9 positions agree with TRBD1. Germline-derived CDR1 and CDR2 are LNHDA and SQIVND (reference sequence). After removal of 3 bases from V and 6 bases from J, the junction contained 9 bases not matched to a gene. This CDR3 is built from 15 residues. The CDR3 DNA sequence: TGTGCCAGTAGTATCGCAAGGACAGGGGTTCGCGAGCAGTACTTC. The encoded protein is CASSIARTGVREQYF.

The rearrangement uses TRBV9 and TRBJ2-7; D not certain. The CDR3 is 13 residues long. Germline loops: CDR1 SGDLS, CDR2 YYNGEE. V was cut by 0 bases and J by 7 bases, with 11 bases left in between. CDR3 sequence (DNA): TGTGCCAGCAGCGTAGAGGCGGAAGGGGAGCAGTACTTC. Its translation: CASSVEAEGEQYF. Combining the CDR3 with reference TRBV9 and TRBJ2-7 gives the whole variable domain DSGVTQTPKHLITATGQRVTLRCSPRSGDLSVYWYQQSLDQGLQFLIQYYNGEERAKGNILERFSAQQFPDLHSELNLSSLELGDSALYFCASSVEAEGEQYFGPGTRLTVT.

The chain uses TRBV6-5 and TRBJ2-1; possibly TRBD2 for D (5 bases). The CDR3 totals 15 residues. Per germline, CDR1 MNHEY and CDR2 SVGAGI. Trimming took off 6 bases at V and 0 bases at J, with 12 bases between the two ends. DNA for the CDR3: TGTGCCAGCAGAGAGCCTACTAGCTCCTACAATGAGCAGTTCTTC. It encodes CASREPTSSYNEQFF.

The chain recombines TRBV18 with TRBJ2-5, with D unclear. Germline lookup yields CDR1 KGHSH and CDR2 LQKENI. V dropped 7 bases and J dropped 4 bases, with 10 bases sitting between them. CDR3 size: 12 residues. The CDR3, as DNA: TGTGCCAGCTACCGAGGCCCAGAGACCCAGTACTTC. Protein: CASYRGPETQYF. Together with reference TRBV18 and TRBJ2-5, the CDR3 gives the full variable domain: NAGVMQNPRHLVRRRGQEARLRCSPMKGHSHVYWYRQLPEEGLKFMVYLQKENIIDESGMPKERFSAEFPKEGPSILRIQQVVRGDSAAYFCASYRGPETQYFGPGTRLLVL.

This chain links TRBV30 with TRBJ1-2; D might be TRBD1 (5 bases). The CDR3 contains 11 residues. V was trimmed by 1 base and J by 8 bases, leaving 8 bases between them. CDR1 and CDR2 (germline): GTSNPN, SVGIG (reference sequence). The DNA for the CDR3 is TGTGCCTGGAGTGAAGCAGGGGGCTACACCTTC. Translating it yields CAWSEAGGYTF.

This clone was seen a single time. This sequence joins TRBV29-1 and TRBJ1-1; tentative D call: TRBD1 (6 bases). The CDR3 has 13 residues. V lost 5 bases to trimming and J lost 1 base, with 11 bases between them. The germline gives CDR1 SQVTM, CDR2 ANQGSEA. CDR3 nucleotide sequence: TGCAGCGTTCAAGGGGGTAAGAACACTGAAGCTTTCTTT. It codes for CSVQGGKNTEAFF. Combining the CDR3 with reference TRBV29-1 and TRBJ1-1 gives the whole variable domain SAVISQKPSRDICQRGTSLTIQCQVDSQVTMMFWYRQQPGQSLTLIATANQGSEATYESGFVIDKFPISRPNLTFSTLTVSNMSPEDSSIYLCSVQGGKNTEAFFGQGTRLTVV.

This chain uses TRBV30 with TRBJ1-2, with 7 positions matching TRBD1. V lost 3 bases, J lost 4 bases, and 11 bases stayed unmatched. Germline assignment: CDR1 GTSNPN and CDR2 SVGIG (reference sequence). The CDR3 length is 15 residues. This CDR3 reads CAWSYKTGSPYGYTF. The CDR3 coding sequence is TGTGCCTGGAGCTACAAGACAGGGTCCCCCTATGGCTACACCTTC.

The chain carries TRBV11-2 and TRBJ2-3; D possibly corresponds to TRBD1 (6 bases). With 0 bases removed from V and 1 base from J, the gap between germline ends came to 8 bases. This CDR3 is 15 amino acids long. Germline lookup yields CDR1 SGHAT and CDR2 FQNNGV. The CDR3 nucleotides are TGTGCCAGCAGCTTAGAGGGGACACGCACAGATACGCAGTATTTT. Its translation is CASSLEGTRTDTQYF.